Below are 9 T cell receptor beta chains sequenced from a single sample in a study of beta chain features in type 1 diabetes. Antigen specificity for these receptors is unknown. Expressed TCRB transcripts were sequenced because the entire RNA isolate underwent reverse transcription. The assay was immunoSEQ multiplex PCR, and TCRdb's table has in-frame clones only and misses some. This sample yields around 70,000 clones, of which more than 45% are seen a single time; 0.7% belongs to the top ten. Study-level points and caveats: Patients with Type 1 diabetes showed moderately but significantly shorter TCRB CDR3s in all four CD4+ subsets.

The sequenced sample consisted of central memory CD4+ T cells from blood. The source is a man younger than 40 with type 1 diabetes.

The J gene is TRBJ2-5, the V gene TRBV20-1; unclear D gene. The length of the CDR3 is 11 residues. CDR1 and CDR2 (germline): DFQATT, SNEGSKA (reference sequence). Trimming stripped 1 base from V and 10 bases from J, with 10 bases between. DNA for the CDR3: TGCAGTGCTAGAGGGGCTAAGGACCAGTACTTC. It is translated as CSARGAKDQYF.

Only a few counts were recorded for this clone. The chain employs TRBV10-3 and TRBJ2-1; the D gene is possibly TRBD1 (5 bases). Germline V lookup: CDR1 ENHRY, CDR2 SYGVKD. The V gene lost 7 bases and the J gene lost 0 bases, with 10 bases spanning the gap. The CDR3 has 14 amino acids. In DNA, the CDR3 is TGTGCCATCAAATACAGGAGCTCCTACAATGAGCAGTTCTTC. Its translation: CAIKYRSSYNEQFF.

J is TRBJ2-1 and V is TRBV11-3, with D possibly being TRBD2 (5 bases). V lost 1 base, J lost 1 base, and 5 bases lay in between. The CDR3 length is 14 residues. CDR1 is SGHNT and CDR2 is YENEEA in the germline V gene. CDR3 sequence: CASSLAGSYNEQFF. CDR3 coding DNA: TGTGCCAGCAGCTTAGCGGGGTCCTACAATGAGCAGTTCTTC.

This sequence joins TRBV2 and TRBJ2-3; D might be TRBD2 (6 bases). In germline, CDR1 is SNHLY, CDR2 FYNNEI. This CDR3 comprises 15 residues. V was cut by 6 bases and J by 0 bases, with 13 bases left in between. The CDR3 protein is CASSGLAGSTDTQYF. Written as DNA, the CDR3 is TGTGCCAGCAGCGGACTGGCGGGGAGCACAGATACGCAGTATTTT. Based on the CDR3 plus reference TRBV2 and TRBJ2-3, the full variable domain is EPEVTQTPSHQVTQMGQEVILRCVPISNHLYFYWYRQILGQKVEFLVSFYNNEISEKSEIFDDQFSVERPDGSNFTLKIRSTKLEDSAMYFCASSGLAGSTDTQYFGPGTRLTVL.

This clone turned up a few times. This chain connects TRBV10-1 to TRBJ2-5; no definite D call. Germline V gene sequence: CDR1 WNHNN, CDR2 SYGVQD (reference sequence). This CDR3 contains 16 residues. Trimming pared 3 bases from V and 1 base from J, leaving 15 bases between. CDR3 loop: CASSDGLRIRQETQYF. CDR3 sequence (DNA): TGCGCCAGCAGTGATGGGCTTCGGATTCGCCAAGAGACCCAGTACTTC.

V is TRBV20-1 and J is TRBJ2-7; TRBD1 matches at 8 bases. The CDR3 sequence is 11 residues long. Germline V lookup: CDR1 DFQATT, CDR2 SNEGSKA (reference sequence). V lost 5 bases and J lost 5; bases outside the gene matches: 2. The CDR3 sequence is CSAPDRDEQYF. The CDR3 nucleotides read TGCAGTGCTCCGGACAGGGACGAGCAGTACTTC.

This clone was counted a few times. The CDR3 here is CSTRTSGRGDTQYF. The CDR3 DNA sequence: TGCAGCACCCGGACTAGCGGGAGGGGAGATACGCAGTATTTT. The chain employs TRBV29-1 and TRBJ2-3; 15 positions agree with TRBD2. The V gene end was trimmed by 8 bases and the J gene end by 5 bases; junction bases not matched to a gene: 5. The CDR3 covers 14 residues. The germline V gene has CDR1 SQVTM and CDR2 ANQGSEA.

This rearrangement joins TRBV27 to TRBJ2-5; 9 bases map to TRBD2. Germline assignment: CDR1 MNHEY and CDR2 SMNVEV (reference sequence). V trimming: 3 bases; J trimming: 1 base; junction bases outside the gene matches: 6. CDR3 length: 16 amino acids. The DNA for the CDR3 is TGTGCCAGCAGTTTCTCGAGCGGGAGGACCCAAGAGACCCAGTACTTC. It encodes CASSFSSGRTQETQYF.

The CDR3 DNA follows: TGTGCCAGCAGCGTAGAGGATAGCGGGAGTTTCAACGAGCAGTACTTC. It yields the protein CASSVEDSGSFNEQYF. The chain couples TRBV9 to TRBJ2-7, with 9 bases that match TRBD2. V dropped 0 bases and J dropped 5; count of bases not matched to a gene: 9. This CDR3 has 16 amino acids. The germline gives CDR1 SGDLS, CDR2 YYNGEE.